A selection of T cell receptor beta chains follows, all from one sample in a study of T cells in Graves' hyperthyroidism and ophthalmopathy. Using its own MiXCR run on the multiplex PCR reads, TCRdb lists one record per CDR3 protein. The table records about 760,000 distinct CDR3 sequences, under 45% of them present only once. Sequencing was performed on blood. The receptors originated from a woman in her 40s with Graves' hyperthyroidism. The CDR3 runs from the conserved cysteine through the conserved F or W. Each record gives: V gene, clone size, D gene, J gene, CDR3 protein, CDR3 DNA. D genes are given only for firm matches. A row's size may be missing; if present it is once, few, many or a size class.

V gene: TRBV4-2
clone size: few
D gene: .
J gene: TRBJ1-2
CDR3 protein: CASSQARGTANYGYTF
CDR3 DNA: TGTGCCAGCAGCCAAGCCCGCGGGACCGCTAACTATGGCTACACCTTC

V gene: TRBV6-5
clone size: few
D gene: TRBD1
J gene: TRBJ1-1
CDR3 protein: CASTPGQSVLGAFF
CDR3 DNA: TGTGCCAGCACCCCGGGACAGAGTGTTTTAGGGGCTTTCTTT

V gene: TRBV10-3
clone size: .
D gene: TRBD1
J gene: TRBJ2-7
CDR3 protein: CAISVPPPGTGDNEQYF
CDR3 DNA: TGTGCCATCAGTGTCCCTCCACCCGGGACAGGGGACAATGAGCAGTACTTC

V gene: TRBV29-1
clone size: many
D gene: .
J gene: TRBJ1-1
CDR3 protein: CSVEVSQANEAFF
CDR3 DNA: TGCAGCGTTGAAGTGAGTCAGGCTAATGAAGCTTTCTTT

V gene: TRBV7-3
clone size: few
D gene: .
J gene: TRBJ2-7
CDR3 protein: CASSPEGRYEQYF
CDR3 DNA: TGTGCCAGCAGCCCGGAGGGCCGATACGAGCAGTACTTC

V gene: TRBV6-5
clone size: .
D gene: .
J gene: TRBJ1-1
CDR3 protein: CASSADRKGTEAFF
CDR3 DNA: TGTGCCAGCAGCGCCGACCGAAAGGGCACTGAAGCTTTCTTT

V gene: TRBV6-2/TRBV6-3
clone size: .
D gene: .
J gene: TRBJ1-2
CDR3 protein: CASSTSGGNFYGYTF
CDR3 DNA: TGTGCCAGCAGTACCTCAGGAGGAAACTTCTATGGCTACACCTTC

V gene: TRBV6-4
clone size: .
D gene: .
J gene: TRBJ1-5
CDR3 protein: CASSDGADQPQHF
CDR3 DNA: TGTGCCAGCAGTGACGGGGCCGATCAGCCCCAGCATTTT

V gene: TRBV28
clone size: few
D gene: .
J gene: TRBJ2-7
CDR3 protein: CASGGGSSYEQYF
CDR3 DNA: TGTGCCAGCGGGGGCGGGAGCTCCTACGAGCAGTACTTC

V gene: TRBV2
clone size: few
D gene: .
J gene: TRBJ1-4
CDR3 protein: CASSEGGSEKLFF
CDR3 DNA: TGTGCCAGCAGTGAAGGGGGAAGTGAAAAACTGTTTTTT

V gene: TRBV7-2
clone size: few
D gene: TRBD1
J gene: TRBJ2-7
CDR3 protein: CASSYRGQGINEQYF
CDR3 DNA: TGTGCCAGCAGCTACCGGGGACAGGGGATCAACGAGCAGTACTTC

V gene: TRBV7-9
clone size: .
D gene: .
J gene: TRBJ1-6
CDR3 protein: CASSLSRGVLNSPLHF
CDR3 DNA: TGTGCCAGCAGCTTGAGTCGGGGGGTCCTGAATTCACCCCTCCACTTT

V gene: TRBV15
clone size: many
D gene: TRBD2
J gene: TRBJ2-5
CDR3 protein: CATSRELAGQETQYF
CDR3 DNA: TGTGCCACCAGCAGAGAACTAGCGGGTCAAGAGACCCAGTACTTC

V gene: TRBV28
clone size: .
D gene: .
J gene: TRBJ1-2
CDR3 protein: CASTPNGGGGYTF
CDR3 DNA: TGTGCCAGCACCCCGAACGGGGGGGGTGGCTACACCTTC

V gene: TRBV7-9
clone size: many
D gene: .
J gene: TRBJ1-1
CDR3 protein: CASSSHSGGTEAFF
CDR3 DNA: TGTGCCAGCAGCTCCCATAGTGGGGGCACTGAAGCTTTCTTT

V gene: TRBV7-9
clone size: once
D gene: .
J gene: TRBJ1-4
CDR3 protein: CASSSSDSNEKLFF
CDR3 DNA: TGTGCCAGCAGCTCGTCGGACAGCAATGAAAAACTGTTTTTT

V gene: TRBV2
clone size: .
D gene: TRBD1
J gene: TRBJ2-6
CDR3 protein: CASTTGVGANVLTF
CDR3 DNA: TGTGCCAGCACTACAGGGGTTGGGGCCAACGTCCTGACTTTC

V gene: TRBV20-1
clone size: many
D gene: .
J gene: TRBJ1-4
CDR3 protein: CSARDATDPNEKLFF
CDR3 DNA: TGCAGTGCTAGAGATGCGACTGACCCTAATGAAAAACTGTTTTTT

V gene: TRBV13
clone size: few
D gene: TRBD1
J gene: TRBJ1-1
CDR3 protein: CASSTTGGLFEAFF
CDR3 DNA: TGTGCCAGCAGCACGACAGGGGGCCTATTTGAAGCTTTCTTT

V gene: TRBV5-1
clone size: few
D gene: .
J gene: TRBJ1-2
CDR3 protein: CASSLAGGAHNGYTF
CDR3 DNA: TGCGCCAGCAGCCTGGCGGGGGGGGCGCATAATGGCTACACCTTC

V gene: TRBV6-5
clone size: .
D gene: TRBD1
J gene: TRBJ2-5
CDR3 protein: CASSSLTGTGRETQYF
CDR3 DNA: TGTGCCAGCAGTTCCTTAACCGGGACAGGGCGGGAGACCCAGTACTTC

V gene: TRBV7-2
clone size: many
D gene: .
J gene: TRBJ2-2
CDR3 protein: CASSSQRTGELFF
CDR3 DNA: TGTGCCAGCAGCTCTCAGCGGACCGGGGAGCTGTTTTTT

V gene: TRBV9
clone size: many
D gene: TRBD2
J gene: TRBJ2-5
CDR3 protein: CASSVGGIQETQYF
CDR3 DNA: TGTGCCAGCAGCGTCGGGGGGATCCAAGAGACCCAGTACTTC

V gene: TRBV5-5
clone size: .
D gene: .
J gene: TRBJ2-7
CDR3 protein: CASSLVRGQIPPEQYF
CDR3 DNA: TGTGCCAGCAGCTTGGTTCGGGGACAAATCCCTCCCGAGCAGTACTTC

V gene: TRBV14
clone size: many
D gene: TRBD2
J gene: TRBJ2-5
CDR3 protein: CATEFYSGPGETQYF
CDR3 DNA: TGTGCCACCGAGTTCTATAGCGGGCCAGGAGAGACCCAGTACTTC

V gene: TRBV10-1
clone size: .
D gene: .
J gene: TRBJ1-1
CDR3 protein: CASSESILGTEAFF
CDR3 DNA: TGCGCCAGCAGTGAGTCGATTCTCGGCACTGAAGCTTTCTTT

V gene: TRBV6-5
clone size: .
D gene: TRBD1
J gene: TRBJ2-7
CDR3 protein: CASSEGDRGDKQYF
CDR3 DNA: TGTGCCAGCAGTGAAGGGGACAGGGGTGACAAGCAGTACTTC

V gene: TRBV19
clone size: many
D gene: .
J gene: TRBJ1-6
CDR3 protein: CASKAGQSYSPLHF
CDR3 DNA: TGTGCCAGTAAAGCTGGACAGAGCTATTCACCCCTCCACTTT

V gene: TRBV6-5
clone size: .
D gene: .
J gene: TRBJ1-1
CDR3 protein: CASSLYGLYTEAFF
CDR3 DNA: TGTGCCAGCAGTTTATACGGGTTGTACACTGAAGCTTTCTTT

V gene: TRBV7-2
clone size: .
D gene: .
J gene: TRBJ1-4
CDR3 protein: CASSRQGESNEKLFF
CDR3 DNA: TGTGCCAGCAGCCGCCAGGGCGAGTCTAATGAAAAACTGTTTTTT

V gene: TRBV12-3/TRBV12-4
clone size: .
D gene: .
J gene: TRBJ1-2
CDR3 protein: CASSFVGPNYGYTF
CDR3 DNA: TGTGCCAGCAGTTTCGTTGGCCCTAACTATGGCTACACCTTC

V gene: TRBV7-2
clone size: once
D gene: .
J gene: TRBJ1-1
CDR3 protein: CASSLGATVQAFF
CDR3 DNA: TGTGCCAGCAGCTTAGGGGCAACAGTACAAGCTTTCTTT

V gene: TRBV4-2
clone size: .
D gene: .
J gene: TRBJ2-2
CDR3 protein: CASSQDPSASNTGELFF
CDR3 DNA: TGTGCCAGCAGCCAAGACCCTAGCGCGTCGAACACCGGGGAGCTGTTTTTT

V gene: TRBV12-3/TRBV12-4
clone size: .
D gene: .
J gene: TRBJ1-4
CDR3 protein: CAGTSGASREKLFF
CDR3 DNA: TGTGCCGGCACCTCAGGCGCTTCCCGTGAAAAACTGTTTTTT

V gene: TRBV10-3
clone size: .
D gene: .
J gene: TRBJ2-7
CDR3 protein: CAIKGHFPYEQYF
CDR3 DNA: TGTGCCATAAAGGGTCACTTCCCCTACGAGCAGTACTTC

V gene: TRBV12-3/TRBV12-4
clone size: .
D gene: TRBD2
J gene: TRBJ2-2
CDR3 protein: CASTFLADFTGELFF
CDR3 DNA: TGTGCCAGCACCTTTCTAGCGGACTTCACCGGGGAGCTGTTTTTT

V gene: TRBV20-1
clone size: .
D gene: .
J gene: TRBJ2-6
CDR3 protein: CSAMPTVIHPSTF
CDR3 DNA: TGCAGTGCTATGCCGACAGTAATTCACCCCTCCACTTTC

V gene: TRBV20-1
clone size: many
D gene: .
J gene: TRBJ1-6
CDR3 protein: CSAREQPDSPLHF
CDR3 DNA: TGCAGTGCTAGAGAACAACCAGATTCACCCCTCCACTTT

V gene: TRBV29-1
clone size: .
D gene: .
J gene: TRBJ1-5
CDR3 protein: CSVVAGLSNQPQHF
CDR3 DNA: TGCAGCGTTGTGGCAGGACTTAGCAATCAGCCCCAGCATTTT

V gene: TRBV7-9
clone size: .
D gene: .
J gene: TRBJ2-7
CDR3 protein: CASSLGGVSSYEQYF
CDR3 DNA: TGTGCCAGCAGCCTCGGTGGGGTGAGCTCCTACGAGCAGTACTTC

V gene: TRBV11-2
clone size: .
D gene: TRBD2
J gene: TRBJ2-6
CDR3 protein: CASSTRLAGGSGANALTF
CDR3 DNA: TGTGCCAGCAGCACGAGACTAGCGGGGGGAAGTGGGGCCAACGCCCTGACTTTC